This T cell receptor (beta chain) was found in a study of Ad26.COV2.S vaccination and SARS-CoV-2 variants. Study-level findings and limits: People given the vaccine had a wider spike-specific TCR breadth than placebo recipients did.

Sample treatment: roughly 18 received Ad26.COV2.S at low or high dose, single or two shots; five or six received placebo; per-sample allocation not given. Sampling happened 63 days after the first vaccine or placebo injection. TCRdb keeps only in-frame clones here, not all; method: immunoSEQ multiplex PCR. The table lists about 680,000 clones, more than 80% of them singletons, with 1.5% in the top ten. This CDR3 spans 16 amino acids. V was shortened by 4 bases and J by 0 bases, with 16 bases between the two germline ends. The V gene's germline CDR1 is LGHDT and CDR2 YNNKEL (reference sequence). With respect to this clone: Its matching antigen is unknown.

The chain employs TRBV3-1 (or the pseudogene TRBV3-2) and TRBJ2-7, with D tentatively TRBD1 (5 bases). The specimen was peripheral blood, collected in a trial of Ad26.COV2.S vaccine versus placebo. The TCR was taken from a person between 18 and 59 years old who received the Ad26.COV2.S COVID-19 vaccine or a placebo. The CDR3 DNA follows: TGTGCCAGCAGCCCGGGTTTACAGGTGCTCTCCTACGAGCAGTACTTC. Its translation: CASSPGLQVLSYEQYF.